This T cell receptor (beta chain) was sequenced for a study of blood T cell repertoires in COVID-19 (dated by TCRdb to 2020 to 2022). General notes on the study: Collaborator samples came from the United States, Italy and Spain and covered acute and convalescent phases of COVID-19. The prospective study material was composed of cDNA or gDNA derived from T cells, B-cell-depleted T cells, or PBMCs. The dataset comprised deeply sampled blood TCRbeta repertoires from subjects exposed to, actively infected with, or recovered from COVID-19. The repertoires were released in a freely available public database meant as a resource for research on the immune response to SARS-CoV-2. Samples came from the ongoing ImmuneRACE study (first 160 participants) plus 1,254 subjects from 6 global collaborators. A de-identified subject ID, COVID-19 status, age in years and sex were almost always included in the sample metadata. HLA class I and class II types, where available, came from metadata supplied by the sample provider rather than from assay-based typing.

Broader findings and caveats from the paper: How much clinical and demographic metadata was included differed by source and by participant, and the metadata was provided uncurated.

At one collaborating source in Seattle, patients were enrolled during active infection and were followed longitudinally through the course of disease. Collaborating institutions collected whole blood in K2EDTA tubes following their own protocols. For TCRbeta analysis, collaborators shipped samples as frozen whole blood, isolated PBMCs, or DNA extracted from either of those sample types. The immunoSEQ Assay, a bias-controlled multiplex PCR, was used to amplify TCRbeta CDR3 regions from genomic DNA. The source study handled its data this way. Within the assay, amplification of reference gene primers was used to estimate how many nucleated cells each sample contained. To quantify the absolute abundance of each unique TCRbeta CDR3 rearrangement, sequence reads were collapsed and filtered. For each sample, productive Simpson clonality was calculated as the square root of Simpson's diversity index over productive rearrangements. TCRdb retrieved this table from immuneACCESS and kept in-frame rearrangements only. Not all clones are present; in checked studies, unresolved V genes account for under half, and no reason is known for the remainder. V and J calls plus clone size are reproduced from that table; the DNA served to infer D and trimming. In all, the sample holds more than 200,000 clones, and about 87% of those were seen once. The top ten clonotypes cover over 4% of the sample.

The CDR3 holds 14 amino acids from the cysteine to the phenylalanine. The read is trimmed to its CDR3 DNA, 42 bases read in frame from base 1. Reading the germline V gene gives CDR1 MNHEY and CDR2 SVGEGT. V has 5 bases trimmed and J has 5 bases trimmed; junction bases matching no gene number 8. A note on this clone: Its specific antigen is unknown. Base qualities are not provided; no much larger clone lies one nucleotide away.

The specimen was peripheral blood. The V and J genes are TRBV6-2 or TRBV6-3 and TRBJ2-5; 7 bases in the middle match TRBD2. The TCR was taken from a woman aged 60 to 75 with COVID-19, enrolled during active disease. The encoded CDR3 is CASSDASGTETQYF. In nucleotides, the sequence is TGTGCCAGCAGTGACGCTAGCGGTACGGAGACCCAGTACTTC.